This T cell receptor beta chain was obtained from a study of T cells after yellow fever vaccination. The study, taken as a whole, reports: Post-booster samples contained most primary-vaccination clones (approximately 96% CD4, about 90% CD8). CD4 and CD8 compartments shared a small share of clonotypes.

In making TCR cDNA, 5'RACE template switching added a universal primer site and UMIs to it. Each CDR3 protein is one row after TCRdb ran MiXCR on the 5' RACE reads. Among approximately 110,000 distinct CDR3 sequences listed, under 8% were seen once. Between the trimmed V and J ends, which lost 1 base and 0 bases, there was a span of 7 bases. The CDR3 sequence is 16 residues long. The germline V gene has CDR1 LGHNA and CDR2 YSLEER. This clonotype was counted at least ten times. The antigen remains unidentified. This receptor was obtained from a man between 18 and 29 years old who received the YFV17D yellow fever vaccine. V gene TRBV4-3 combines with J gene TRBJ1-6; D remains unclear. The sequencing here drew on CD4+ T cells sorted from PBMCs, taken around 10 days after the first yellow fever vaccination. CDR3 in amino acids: CASSQARSSYNSPLHF. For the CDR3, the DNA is TGCGCCAGCAGCCAAGCCAGGAGCTCCTATAATTCACCCCTCCACTTT.